This T cell receptor (beta chain) stems from a study of T cells in Graves' hyperthyroidism and ophthalmopathy. What was amplified from RNA transcripts were TCR beta CDR3 regions. Researchers ran a first-round RT-PCR on the TCR CDR3 using the HTBI primer set. TCRdb processed the multiplex PCR reads anew with MiXCR; each CDR3 protein has one entry. Of 400,000 or so distinct CDR3 sequences in the sample, roughly 15% are singletons; the top ten hold around 19%. A word on this clonotype: A single base separates this from a much larger clone, so it may be a read error.

Looked up from germline, CDR1 is LNHDA and CDR2 is SQIVND (reference sequence). This CDR3 region has 18 residues. Germline trimming cut 3 bases from V and 6 bases from J; bases unmatched to any gene: 14. This rearrangement joins TRBV19 to TRBJ2-2; 9 nucleotides match TRBD1. This receptor was taken from a woman aged 30 to 39 with Graves' ophthalmopathy. Material for sequencing was blood. The CDR3 loop reads CASSIRGQGDHFAGELFF. The CDR3 coding sequence is TGTGCCAGTAGTATTCGGGGACAGGGTGATCACTTCGCCGGGGAGCTGTTTTTT.